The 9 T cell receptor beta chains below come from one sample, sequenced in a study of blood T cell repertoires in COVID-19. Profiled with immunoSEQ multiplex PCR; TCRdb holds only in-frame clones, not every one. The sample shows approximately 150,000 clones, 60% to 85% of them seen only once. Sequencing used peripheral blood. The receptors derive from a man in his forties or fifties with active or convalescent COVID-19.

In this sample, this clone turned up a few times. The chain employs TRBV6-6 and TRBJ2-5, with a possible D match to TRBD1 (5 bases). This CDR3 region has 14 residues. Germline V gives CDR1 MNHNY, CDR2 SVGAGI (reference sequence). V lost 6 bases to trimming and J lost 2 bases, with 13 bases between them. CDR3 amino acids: CASSQTTVQETQYF. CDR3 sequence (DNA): TGTGCCAGCAGCCAGACGACAGTGCAAGAGACCCAGTACTTC.

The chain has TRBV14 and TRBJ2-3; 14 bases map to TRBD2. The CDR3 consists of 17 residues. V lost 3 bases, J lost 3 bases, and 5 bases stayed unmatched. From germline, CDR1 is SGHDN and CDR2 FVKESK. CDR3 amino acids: CASSQLGLAGVTDTQYF. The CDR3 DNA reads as TGTGCCAGCAGCCAGTTGGGACTAGCGGGAGTAACAGATACGCAGTATTTT.

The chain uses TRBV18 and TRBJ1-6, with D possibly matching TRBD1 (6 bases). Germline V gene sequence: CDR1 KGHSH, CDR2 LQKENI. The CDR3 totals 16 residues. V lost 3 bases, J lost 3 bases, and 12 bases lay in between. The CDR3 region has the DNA TGTGCCAGCTCACCTGCGGACAGCTTCTATAATTCACCCCTCCACTTT. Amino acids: CASSPADSFYNSPLHF.

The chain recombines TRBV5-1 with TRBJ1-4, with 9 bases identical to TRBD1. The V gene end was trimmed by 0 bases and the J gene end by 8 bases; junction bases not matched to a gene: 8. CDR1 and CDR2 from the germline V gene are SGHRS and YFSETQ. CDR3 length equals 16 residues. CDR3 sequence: CASSLGGTGTEEKLFF. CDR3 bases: TGCGCCAGCAGCTTGGGGGGGACAGGGACGGAAGAAAAACTGTTTTTT.

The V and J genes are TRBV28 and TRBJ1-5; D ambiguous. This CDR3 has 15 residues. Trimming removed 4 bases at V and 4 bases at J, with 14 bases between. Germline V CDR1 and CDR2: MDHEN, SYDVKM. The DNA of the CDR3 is TGTGCCAGCAGTTCCCCCCCCGGGGAGAATCAGCCCCAGCATTTT. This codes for CASSSPPGENQPQHF.

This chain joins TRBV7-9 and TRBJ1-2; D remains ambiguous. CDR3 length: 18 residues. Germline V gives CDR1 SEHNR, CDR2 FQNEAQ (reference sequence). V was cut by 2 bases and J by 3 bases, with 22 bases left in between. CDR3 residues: CASSLPLKETRADYGYTF. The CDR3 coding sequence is TGTGCCAGCAGCTTACCTCTGAAGGAAACCAGAGCGGACTATGGCTACACCTTC.

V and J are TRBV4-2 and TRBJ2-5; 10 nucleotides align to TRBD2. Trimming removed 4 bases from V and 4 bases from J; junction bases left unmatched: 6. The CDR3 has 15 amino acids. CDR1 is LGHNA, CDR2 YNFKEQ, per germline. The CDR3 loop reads CASSLERGGGETQYF. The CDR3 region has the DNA TGTGCCAGCAGCCTGGAGCGGGGGGGCGGAGAGACCCAGTACTTC.

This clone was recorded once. CDR3 DNA: TGCGCCAGCAGCTTGGCGATCGAGGGATTCTATGGCTACACCTTC. It encodes CASSLAIEGFYGYTF. V is TRBV5-1 and J is TRBJ1-2, with D unclear. This CDR3 is built from 15 residues. Germline CDR1 is SGHRS and CDR2 is YFSETQ. V was clipped by 0 bases and J by 4 bases, with 13 bases between them.

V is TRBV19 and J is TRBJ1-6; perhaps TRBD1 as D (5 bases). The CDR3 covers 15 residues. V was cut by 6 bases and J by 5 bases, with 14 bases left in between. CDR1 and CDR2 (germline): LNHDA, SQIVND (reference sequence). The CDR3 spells CASSRGWGDNSPLHF. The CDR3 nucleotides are TGTGCCAGTAGCAGAGGTTGGGGGGATAATTCACCCCTCCACTTT. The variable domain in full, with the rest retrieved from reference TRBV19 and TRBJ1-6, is DGGITQSPKYLFRKEGQNVTLSCEQNLNHDAMYWYRQDPGQGLRLIYYSQIVNDFQKGDIAEGYSVSREKKESFPLTVTSAQKNPTAFYLCASSRGWGDNSPLHFGNGTRLTVT.